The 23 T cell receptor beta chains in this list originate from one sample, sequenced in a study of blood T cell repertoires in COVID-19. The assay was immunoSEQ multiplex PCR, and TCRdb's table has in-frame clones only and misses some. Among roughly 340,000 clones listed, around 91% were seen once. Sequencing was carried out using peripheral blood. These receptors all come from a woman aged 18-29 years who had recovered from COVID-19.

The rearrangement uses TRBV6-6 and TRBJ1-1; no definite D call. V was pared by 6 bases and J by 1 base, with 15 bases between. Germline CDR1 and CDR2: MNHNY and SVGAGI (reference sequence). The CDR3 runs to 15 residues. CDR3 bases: TGTGCCAGCAGCCCCCGGGAAGGGCCGAACACTGAAGCTTTCTTT. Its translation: CASSPREGPNTEAFF.

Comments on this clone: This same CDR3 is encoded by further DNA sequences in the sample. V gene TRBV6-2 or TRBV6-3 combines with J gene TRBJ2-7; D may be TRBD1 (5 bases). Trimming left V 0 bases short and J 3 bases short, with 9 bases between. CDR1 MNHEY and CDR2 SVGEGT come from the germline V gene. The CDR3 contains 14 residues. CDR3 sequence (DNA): TGTGCCAGCAGTTACTCCGGAAGGGGCTACGAGCAGTACGTC. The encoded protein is CASSYSGRGYEQYV.

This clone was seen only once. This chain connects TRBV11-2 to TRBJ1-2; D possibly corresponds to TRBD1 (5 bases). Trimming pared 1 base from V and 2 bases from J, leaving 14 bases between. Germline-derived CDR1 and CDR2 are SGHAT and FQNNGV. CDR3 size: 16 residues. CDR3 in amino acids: CASSLAPRDLNYGYTF. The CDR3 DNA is TGTGCCAGCAGCTTAGCCCCCAGGGATTTAAACTATGGCTACACCTTC.

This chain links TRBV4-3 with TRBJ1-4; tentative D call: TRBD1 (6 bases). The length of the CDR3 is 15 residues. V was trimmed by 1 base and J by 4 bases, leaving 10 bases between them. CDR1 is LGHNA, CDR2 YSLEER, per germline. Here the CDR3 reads CASSQAQGFNEKLFF. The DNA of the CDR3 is TGCGCCAGCAGCCAAGCCCAGGGGTTTAATGAAAAACTGTTTTTT.

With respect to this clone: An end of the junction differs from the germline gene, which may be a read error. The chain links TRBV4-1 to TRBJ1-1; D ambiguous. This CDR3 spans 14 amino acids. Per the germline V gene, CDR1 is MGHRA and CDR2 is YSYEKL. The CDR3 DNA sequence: TGCGCCAGCAGCCAAGGGCTTAAGAACGCTGAAGCTTTCTTT. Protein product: CASSQGLKNAEAFF.

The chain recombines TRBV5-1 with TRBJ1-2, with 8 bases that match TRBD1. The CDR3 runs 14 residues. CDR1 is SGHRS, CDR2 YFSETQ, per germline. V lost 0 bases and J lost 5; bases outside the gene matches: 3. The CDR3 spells CASSLEGQVYGYTF. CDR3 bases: TGCGCCAGCAGCTTGGAGGGACAGGTATATGGCTACACCTTC.

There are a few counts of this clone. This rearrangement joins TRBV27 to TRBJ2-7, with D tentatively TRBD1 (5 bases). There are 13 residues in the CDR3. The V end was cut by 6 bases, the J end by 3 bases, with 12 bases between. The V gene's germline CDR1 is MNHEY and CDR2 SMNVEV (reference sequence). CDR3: CASRATVLYEQYV. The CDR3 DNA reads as TGTGCCAGCAGGGCGACAGTACTCTACGAGCAGTACGTC.

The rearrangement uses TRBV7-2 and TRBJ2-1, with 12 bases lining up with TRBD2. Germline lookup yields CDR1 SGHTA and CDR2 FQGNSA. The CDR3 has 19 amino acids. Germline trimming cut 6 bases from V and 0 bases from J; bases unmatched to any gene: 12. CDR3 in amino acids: CASRRTGTSGLSSYNEQFF. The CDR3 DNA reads TGTGCCAGCAGACGAACCGGGACTAGCGGGCTTAGCTCCTACAATGAGCAGTTCTTC.

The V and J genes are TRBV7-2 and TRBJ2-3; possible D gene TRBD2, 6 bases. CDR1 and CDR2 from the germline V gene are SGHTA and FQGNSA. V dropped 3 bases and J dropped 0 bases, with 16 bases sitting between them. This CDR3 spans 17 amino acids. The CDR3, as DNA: TGTGCCAGCAGCTTCCCGGCGGGGCTGACTAGCACAGATACGCAGTATTTT. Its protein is CASSFPAGLTSTDTQYF.

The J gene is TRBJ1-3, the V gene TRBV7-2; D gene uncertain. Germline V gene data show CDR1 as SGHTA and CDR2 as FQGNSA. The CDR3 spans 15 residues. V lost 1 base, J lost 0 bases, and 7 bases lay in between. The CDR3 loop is CASSLEYSSGNTIYF. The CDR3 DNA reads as TGTGCCAGCAGCTTAGAGTACAGCTCTGGAAACACCATATATTTT.

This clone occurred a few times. CDR3 amino acids: CASSGETGRTEAFF. CDR3 DNA: TGCGCCAGCAGCGGGGAAACAGGGCGAACTGAAGCTTTCTTT. The chain uses TRBV5-1 and TRBJ1-1, with D tentatively TRBD1 (6 bases). The CDR3 totals 14 residues. Germline V CDR1 and CDR2: SGHRS, YFSETQ. Trimming stripped 4 bases from V and 5 bases from J, with 15 bases between. Variable domain in full (rest from reference TRBV5-1 and TRBJ1-1): KAGVTQTPRYLIKTRGQQVTLSCSPISGHRSVSWYQQTPGQGLQFLFEYFSETQRNKGNFPGRFSGRQFSNSRSEMNVSTLELGDSALYLCASSGETGRTEAFFGQGTRLTVV.

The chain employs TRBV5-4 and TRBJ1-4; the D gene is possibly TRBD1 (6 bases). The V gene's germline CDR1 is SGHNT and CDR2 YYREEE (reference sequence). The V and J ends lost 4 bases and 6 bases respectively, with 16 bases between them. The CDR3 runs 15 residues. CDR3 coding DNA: TGTGCCAGCAGCCAAACAGGGAAGGCTGATGAAAAACTGTTTTTT. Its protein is CASSQTGKADEKLFF.

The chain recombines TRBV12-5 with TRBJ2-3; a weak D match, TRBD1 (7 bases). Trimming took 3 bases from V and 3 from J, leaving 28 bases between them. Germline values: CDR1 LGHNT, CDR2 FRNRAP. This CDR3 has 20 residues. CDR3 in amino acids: CASGLSWEAEQGKSTDTQYF. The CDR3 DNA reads TGTGCTAGTGGTTTATCCTGGGAGGCGGAACAGGGGAAGAGTACAGATACGCAGTATTTT.

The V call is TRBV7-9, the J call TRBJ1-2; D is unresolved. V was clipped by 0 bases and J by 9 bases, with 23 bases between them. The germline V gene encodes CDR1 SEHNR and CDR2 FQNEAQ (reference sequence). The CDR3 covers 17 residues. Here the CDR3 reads CASSLAPIGSTLLSYTF. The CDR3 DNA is TGTGCCAGCAGCTTAGCACCCATCGGCAGTACTCTACTAAGCTACACCTTC.

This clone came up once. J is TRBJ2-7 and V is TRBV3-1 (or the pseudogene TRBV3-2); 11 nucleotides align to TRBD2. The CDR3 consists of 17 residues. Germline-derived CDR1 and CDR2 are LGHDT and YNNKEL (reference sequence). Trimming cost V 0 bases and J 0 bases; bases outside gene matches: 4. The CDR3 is CASSQDWGLADSYEQYV. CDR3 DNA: TGTGCCAGCAGCCAAGATTGGGGACTAGCGGACTCCTACGAGCAGTACGTC.

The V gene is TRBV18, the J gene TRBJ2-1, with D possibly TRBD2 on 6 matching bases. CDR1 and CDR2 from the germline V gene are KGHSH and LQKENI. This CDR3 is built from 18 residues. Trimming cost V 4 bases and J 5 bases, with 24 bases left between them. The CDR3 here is CASSRPFSTSPQNNEQFF. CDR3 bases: TGTGCCAGCTCACGCCCGTTCTCAACTAGCCCACAAAACAATGAGCAGTTCTTC.

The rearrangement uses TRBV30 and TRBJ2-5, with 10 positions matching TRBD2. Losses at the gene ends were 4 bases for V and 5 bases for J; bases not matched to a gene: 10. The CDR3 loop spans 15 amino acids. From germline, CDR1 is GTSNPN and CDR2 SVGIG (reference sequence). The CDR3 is CAWTSGSPTRETQYF. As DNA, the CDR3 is TGTGCCTGGACTAGCGGGAGTCCCACTAGGGAGACCCAGTACTTC.

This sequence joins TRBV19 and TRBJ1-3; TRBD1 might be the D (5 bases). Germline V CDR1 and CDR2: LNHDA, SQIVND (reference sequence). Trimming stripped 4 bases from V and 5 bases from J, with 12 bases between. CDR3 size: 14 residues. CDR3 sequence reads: CASSTGGGRNTIYF. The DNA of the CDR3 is TGTGCCAGTAGTACGGGGGGAGGGCGAAACACCATATATTTT.

In nucleotides, the CDR3 is TGTGCCAGCAGCTTAAGACAGGGGGCGGGGTACACTGAAGCTTTCTTT. Residues: CASSLRQGAGYTEAFF. The gene calls are TRBV11-3 and TRBJ1-1; 10 positions agree with TRBD1. CDR3 length: 16 amino acids. CDR1 and CDR2 (germline): SGHNT, YENEEA. Trimming at V came to 2 bases and at J to 3 bases, leaving 6 bases not matched to a gene. Looking up the rest from reference TRBV11-3 and TRBJ1-1 gives the full variable domain: EAGVVQSPRYKIIEKKQPVAFWCNPISGHNTLYWYLQNLGQGPELLIRYENEEAVDDSQLPKDRFSAERLKGVDSTLKIQPAELGDSAVYLCASSLRQGAGYTEAFFGQGTRLTVV.

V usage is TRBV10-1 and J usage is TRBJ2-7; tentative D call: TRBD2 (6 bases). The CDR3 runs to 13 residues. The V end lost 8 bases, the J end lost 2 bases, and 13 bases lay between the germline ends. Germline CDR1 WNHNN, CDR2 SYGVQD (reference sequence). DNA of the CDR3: TGCGCCAGCGGAGCTAGCGCGACCTACGAGCAGTACGTC. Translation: CASGASATYEQYV.

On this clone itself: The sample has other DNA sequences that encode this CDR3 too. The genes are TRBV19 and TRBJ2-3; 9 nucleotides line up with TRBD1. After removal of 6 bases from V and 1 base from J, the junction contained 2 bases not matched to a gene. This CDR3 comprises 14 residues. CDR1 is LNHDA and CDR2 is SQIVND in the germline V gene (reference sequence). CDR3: CASSRTGGTDTQYF. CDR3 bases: TGTGCCAGTAGCCGGACAGGGGGCACAGATACGCAGTATTTT.

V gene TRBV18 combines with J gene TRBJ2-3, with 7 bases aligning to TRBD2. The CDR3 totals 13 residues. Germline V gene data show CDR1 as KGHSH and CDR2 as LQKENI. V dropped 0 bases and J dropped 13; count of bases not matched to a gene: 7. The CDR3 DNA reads TGTGCCAGCTCACCACCTTTCTCTCGGGAGGAGTATTTT. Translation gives CASSPPFSREEYF. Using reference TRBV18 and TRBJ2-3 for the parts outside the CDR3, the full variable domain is NAGVMQNPRHLVRRRGQEARLRCSPMKGHSHVYWYRQLPEEGLKFMVYLQKENIIDESGMPKERFSAEFPKEGPSILRIQQVVRGDSAAYFCASSPPFSREEYFGPGTRLTVL.

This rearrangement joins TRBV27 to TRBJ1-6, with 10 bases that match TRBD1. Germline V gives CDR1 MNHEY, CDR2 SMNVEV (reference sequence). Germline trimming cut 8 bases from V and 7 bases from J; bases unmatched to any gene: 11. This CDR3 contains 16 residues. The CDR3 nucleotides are TGTGCCAGCCTCCTCCGGGACAGGGGACTCAATTCACCCCTCCACTTT. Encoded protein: CASLLRDRGLNSPLHF.